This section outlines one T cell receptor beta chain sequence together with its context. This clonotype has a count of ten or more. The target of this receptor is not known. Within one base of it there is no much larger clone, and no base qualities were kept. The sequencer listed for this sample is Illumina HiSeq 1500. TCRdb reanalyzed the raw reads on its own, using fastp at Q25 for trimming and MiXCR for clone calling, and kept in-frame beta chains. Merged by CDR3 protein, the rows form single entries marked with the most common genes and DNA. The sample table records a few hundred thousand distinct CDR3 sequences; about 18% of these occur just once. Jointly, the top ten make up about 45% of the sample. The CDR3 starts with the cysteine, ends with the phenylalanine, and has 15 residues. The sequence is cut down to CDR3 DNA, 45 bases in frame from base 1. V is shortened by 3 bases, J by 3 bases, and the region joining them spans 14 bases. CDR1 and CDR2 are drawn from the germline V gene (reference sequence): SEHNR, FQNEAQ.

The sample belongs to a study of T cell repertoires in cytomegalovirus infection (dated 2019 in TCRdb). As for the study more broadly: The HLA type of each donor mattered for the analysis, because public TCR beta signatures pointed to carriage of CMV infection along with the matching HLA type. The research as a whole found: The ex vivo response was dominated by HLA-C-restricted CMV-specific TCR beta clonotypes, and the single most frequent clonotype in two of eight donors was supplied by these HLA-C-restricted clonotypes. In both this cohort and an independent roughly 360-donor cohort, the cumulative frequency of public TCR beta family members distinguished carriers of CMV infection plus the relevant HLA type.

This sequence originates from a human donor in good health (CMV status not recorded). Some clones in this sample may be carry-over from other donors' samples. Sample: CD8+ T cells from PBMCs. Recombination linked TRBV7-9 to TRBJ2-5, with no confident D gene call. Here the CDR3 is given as CASSFMEQHEETQYF. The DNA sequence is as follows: TGTGCCAGCAGCTTTATGGAACAGCACGAAGAGACCCAGTACTTC.